This passage covers 20 T cell receptor beta chains from one sample sequenced in a study of PD-1 blockade in classical Hodgkin lymphoma. The time point here: newly diagnosed, previously untreated cHL patient sample. It was by magnetic negative selection that CD4+ T cells were purified from thawed PBMCs. Here immunoSEQ multiplex PCR was the method, and the copy in TCRdb shows in-frame clones only, minus some. Of about 21,000 clones listed, about 83% are singletons. The specimen was CD4+ T cells from blood. The receptors shown here come from a human donor with classical Hodgkin lymphoma.

The gene calls are TRBV19 and TRBJ2-1; 9 bases match TRBD2. V was clipped by 4 bases and J by 7 bases; unmatched bases: 8. The CDR3 sequence is 15 residues long. Germline CDR1 and CDR2: LNHDA and SQIVND (reference sequence). CDR3 region: CASSTSLAGLNEQFF. The CDR3 DNA sequence: TGTGCCAGTAGTACCTCTCTAGCGGGATTGAATGAGCAGTTCTTC.

V and J are TRBV6-5 and TRBJ1-5; D is unclear. The CDR3 loop spans 13 amino acids. The germline V and J ends were trimmed by 3 bases and 4 bases, with 7 bases remaining between them. Germline V gene lookup returns CDR1 MNHEY and CDR2 SVGAGI. The CDR3 nucleotides are TGTGCCAGCAGTTATTCAATAAATCAGCCCCAGCATTTT. Residues: CASSYSINQPQHF.

V usage is TRBV28 and J usage is TRBJ1-1, with 9 bases matching TRBD1. The CDR3 contains 13 residues. Germline CDR1 MDHEN, CDR2 SYDVKM. Losses at the gene ends were 8 bases for V and 7 bases for J; bases not matched to a gene: 8. The DNA of the CDR3 is TGTGCCAGCGCCGACAGGGGGGGAAATGAAGCTTTCTTT. Its protein is CASADRGGNEAFF.

V and J are TRBV20-1 and TRBJ2-5; D possibly corresponds to TRBD1 (6 bases). The CDR3 extends over 10 amino acids. Germline V CDR1 and CDR2: DFQATT, SNEGSKA (reference sequence). Written as DNA, the CDR3 is TGCAGAGGGGGATCAGAGACCCAGTACTTC. This sequence encodes CRGGSETQYF.

This clone was seen just once. This chain joins TRBV5-1 and TRBJ2-5, with TRBD1 as a possible D gene (5 bases). Trimming removed 0 bases at V and 5 bases at J, with 8 bases between. CDR1 and CDR2 (germline): SGHRS, YFSETQ. The CDR3 loop spans 13 amino acids. CDR3 nucleotides: TGCGCCAGCAGCTTGGCCAGGGCTGAGACCCAGTACTTC. It encodes CASSLARAETQYF.

The rearrangement links TRBV4-1 to TRBJ2-7; TRBD1 is a possible D gene (6 bases). Trimming removed 3 bases from V and 7 bases from J, with 25 bases in between. The germline gives CDR1 MGHRA, CDR2 YSYEKL. The length of the CDR3 is 17 residues. Written as DNA, the CDR3 is TGCGCCAGCAGCCAGGGAAACAGGGCCTTCTTAACGGGGGAGCAGTACTTC. As protein: CASSQGNRAFLTGEQYF.

The chain combines TRBV27 with TRBJ1-1; 9 bases map to TRBD1. Germline V gene lookup returns CDR1 MNHEY and CDR2 SMNVEV (reference sequence). Trimming removed 6 bases from V and 4 bases from J; junction bases left unmatched: 15. The CDR3 runs to 17 residues. The CDR3 coding sequence is TGTGCCAGCAGCCGGAATCCGGGACAGGGTTCGAGCACTGAAGCTTTCTTT. Its translation: CASSRNPGQGSSTEAFF.

The DNA of the CDR3 is TGTGCCAGCAGCTTCGGACTAGCGGGAGGCCGCTCCTACAATGAGCAGTTCTTC. Protein: CASSFGLAGGRSYNEQFF. The chain has TRBV7-2 and TRBJ2-1, with 14 bases aligning to TRBD2. V dropped 3 bases and J dropped 0; count of bases not matched to a gene: 4. The CDR3 runs to 18 residues. Germline V gene sequence: CDR1 SGHTA, CDR2 FQGNSA.

The V call is TRBV5-1, the J call TRBJ2-7; D is possibly TRBD1 or TRBD2 (5 bases each). The V gene lost 4 bases and the J gene lost 0 bases, with 14 bases spanning the gap. This CDR3 has 15 amino acids. Germline V gives CDR1 SGHRS, CDR2 YFSETQ. CDR3 in DNA: TGCGCCAGCAGCCCCGGATGGGGGAGCTCCTACGAGCAGTACTTC. As protein: CASSPGWGSSYEQYF.

The genes are TRBV25-1 and TRBJ2-2, with D possibly matching TRBD2 (5 bases). V gave up 5 bases and J gave up 6 bases, with 10 bases separating them. CDR3 length: 13 residues. Germline V gene lookup returns CDR1 MGHDK and CDR2 SYGVNS. In DNA form, the CDR3 reads TGTGCCAGCAGTCCCGCCGGGGCCGGGGAGCTGTTTTTT. Translating gives CASSPAGAGELFF.

The chain has TRBV4-2 and TRBJ2-1; no firm D call. The CDR3 sequence is 15 residues long. V lost 0 bases and J 9 bases, leaving 15 bases between the germline ends. Looked up from germline, CDR1 is LGHNA and CDR2 is YNFKEQ. As DNA, the CDR3 is TGTGCCAGCAGCCAAGAGTCCCCAGGCTTAGGTGAGCAGTTCTTC. Its translation: CASSQESPGLGEQFF.

This chain connects TRBV5-1 to TRBJ2-5, with TRBD2 matching 10 bases. Germline loops: CDR1 SGHRS, CDR2 YFSETQ. CDR3 length equals 16 residues. The J segment lost 5 bases and the V segment lost 7 bases, leaving 14 bases of the junction unmatched. As DNA, the CDR3 is TGCGCCAGCGGTTTAGCGGGAGGACCCTTTCTGGAGACCCAGTACTTC. It encodes CASGLAGGPFLETQYF.

V is TRBV4-2 and J is TRBJ1-6; D unresolved. Germline CDR1 and CDR2: LGHNA and YNFKEQ. CDR3 length equals 14 residues. Trimming stripped 4 bases from V and 6 bases from J, with 10 bases between. The chain's CDR3 is CASSPETSNSPLHF. CDR3 DNA: TGTGCCAGCAGCCCCGAGACCAGTAATTCACCCCTCCACTTT.

V gene TRBV6-5 combines with J gene TRBJ1-3; D gene ambiguous. V lost 3 bases and J 1 base, leaving 10 bases between the germline ends. Germline assignment: CDR1 MNHEY and CDR2 SVGAGI. This CDR3 spans 15 amino acids. The CDR3 loop is CASSYTAGSGNTIYF. The DNA of the CDR3 is TGTGCCAGCAGTTATACAGCGGGGTCTGGAAACACCATATATTTT.

This chain links TRBV19 with TRBJ2-2; D may be TRBD1 (5 bases). This CDR3 has 13 residues. The germline CDR1 and CDR2 sequences are LNHDA and SQIVND (reference sequence). The V and J ends lost 7 bases and 5 bases respectively, with 11 bases between them. CDR3 region: CASKAGPTGELFF. The CDR3 DNA is TGTGCCAGTAAGGCAGGGCCAACCGGGGAGCTGTTTTTT.

The chain employs TRBV28 and TRBJ2-7; no definite D call. V lost 3 bases, J lost 6 bases, and 15 bases lay in between. This CDR3 is built from 14 residues. The germline gives CDR1 MDHEN, CDR2 SYDVKM. The CDR3 sequence: CASSFWDSGSEQYF. CDR3 sequence (DNA): TGTGCCAGCAGTTTTTGGGATAGTGGCAGCGAGCAGTACTTC.

The chain joins TRBV11-2 to TRBJ2-1; possible D gene TRBD2, 6 bases. Germline V gene data show CDR1 as SGHAT and CDR2 as FQNNGV. Trimming pared 4 bases from V and 15 bases from J, leaving 16 bases between. This CDR3 is built from 12 residues. CDR3 loop: CASSSRREQAFF. Here the CDR3 DNA reads TGTGCCAGCAGCTCCAGGCGGGAACAGGCGTTCTTC. The full variable domain, completed using reference TRBV11-2 and TRBJ2-1, is EAGVAQSPRYKIIEKRQSVAFWCNPISGHATLYWYQQILGQGPKLLIQFQNNGVVDDSQLPKDRFSAERLKGVDSTLKIQPAKLEDSAVYLCASSSRREQAFFGPGTRLTVL.

The CDR3 nucleotides read TGTGCCAGCACCGCCCGGAGGGCTAGCGGGATCAATGAGCAGTTCTTC. Its protein is CASTARRASGINEQFF. The chain recombines TRBV2 with TRBJ2-1; 9 bases match TRBD2. This CDR3 is built from 16 residues. Germline CDR1 is SNHLY and CDR2 is FYNNEI. Losses at the gene ends were 7 bases for V and 6 bases for J; bases not matched to a gene: 13.

CDR3 nucleotide sequence: TGTGCCAGTAGTATAGGTAGCGGGAGCTACAATGAGCAGTTCTTC. Encoded protein: CASSIGSGSYNEQFF. The chain links TRBV19 to TRBJ2-1, with 9 bases aligning to TRBD2. The V gene's germline CDR1 is LNHDA and CDR2 SQIVND (reference sequence). This CDR3 has 15 amino acids. The V gene end was trimmed by 1 base and the J gene end by 3 bases; junction bases not matched to a gene: 1.

The chain is built from TRBV6-1 and TRBJ2-3; D uncertain. V gave up 6 bases and J gave up 4 bases, with 11 bases separating them. The V gene's germline CDR1 is MNHNS and CDR2 SASEGT. The CDR3 contains 13 residues. CDR3 DNA: TGTGCCAGCAGCAAAAGGGTGCCAGATACGCAGTATTTT. This encodes CASSKRVPDTQYF.